The rows below give T cell receptor beta chains drawn from one sample of a study of T cell responses to AZD1222 COVID-19 vaccine. TCRdb keeps only in-frame clones here, not all; method: immunoSEQ multiplex PCR. Here the sample spans 100,000 to 120,000 clones, 94% being singletons. Here the sequenced sample was peripheral blood, taken 28 days after the second AZD1222 dose. The origin of the receptors is an adult who received the AZD1222 COVID-19 vaccine. Each CDR3 is given with its conserved first and last residue. Fields, in order: V gene, D gene, CDR3 protein. The D gene is left open where the match is weak.

>TRBV10-1|TRBD2
CASSESVAGGSYEQYF
>TRBV7-8|.
CASSFSDGRNTEAFF
>TRBV2|TRBD1
CASSGQVGNSPLHF
>TRBV27|TRBD1
CATIGTGASNEQFF
>TRBV3-1/TRBV3-2|.
CASSSSDSQFNYGYTF
>TRBV21-1|.
CASAPHTGDRGLRKSGYTF
>TRBV13|.
CASSSRQAYEQYF
>TRBV30|.
CAWSVGGTELFF
>TRBV14|.
CASSPLTGITIPYF
>TRBV25-1|.
CASSPTSGRTTYEQYF
>TRBV19|TRBD1
CASSIEQGNQPQHF
>TRBV6-5|.
CASFPKAGGNQPQHF
>TRBV4-1|.
CASSQVLQGGSYEQYF
>TRBV14|.
CASSLTGPSGRFGYTF
>TRBV28|.
CASSLRVNSPLHF
>TRBV18|.
CASSPADSNQPQHF
>TRBV18|TRBD1
CASSPGQEYGGTF
>TRBV7-9|.
CASSPRADYGYTF
>TRBV6-5|.
CASSYEVRSEAFF
>TRBV6-5|TRBD1
CASSLAPGTGQIF
>TRBV19|TRBD2
CASSINSGRRNEQFF
>TRBV5-1|.
CASSNGNTEAFF
>TRBV7-9|.
CASSLRGDSPLHF
>TRBV4-1|TRBD2
CASSQRLAGVSYNEQFF
>TRBV7-6|.
CASSPQGETQYF
>TRBV6-5|.
CASWTAPYGYTF
>TRBV10-1|.
CASSAPSSGNTIYF
>TRBV7-2|.
CASSLVPIPGPTEKLFF
>TRBV5-1|.
CASSLSVRDNEKLFF